This T cell receptor beta chain appears in the sequencing data of a study of blood T cells in healthy people across ages. Total RNA, at least 6 micrograms per sample, was extracted from PBMCs. With regard to this clonotype: Its target is unknown.

Notes on the study in general: It was not possible, with unsorted PBMCs, to conclusively compare naive and antigen-experienced cells.

Sample-barcoded 5' priming and a J-beta primer mix drove a second PCR of 7 to 11 cycles. Each CDR3 protein is one row after TCRdb ran MiXCR on the 5' RACE reads. The data show approximately 830,000 distinct CDR3 sequences, around two thirds seen once. Germline V gives CDR1 SQVTM, CDR2 ANQGSEA. The CDR3 consists of 14 residues. With V trimmed by 7 bases and J by 4 bases, 6 bases remained unmatched. The V and J genes are TRBV29-1 and TRBJ2-1; 11 bases fit TRBD2. Specimen: blood. The sequence derives from a man aged 25 to 40 in good health. The CDR3 region has the DNA TGCAGCGGTTTACTAGCGGGGGAGTACAATGAGCAGTTCTTC. As protein: CSGLLAGEYNEQFF.